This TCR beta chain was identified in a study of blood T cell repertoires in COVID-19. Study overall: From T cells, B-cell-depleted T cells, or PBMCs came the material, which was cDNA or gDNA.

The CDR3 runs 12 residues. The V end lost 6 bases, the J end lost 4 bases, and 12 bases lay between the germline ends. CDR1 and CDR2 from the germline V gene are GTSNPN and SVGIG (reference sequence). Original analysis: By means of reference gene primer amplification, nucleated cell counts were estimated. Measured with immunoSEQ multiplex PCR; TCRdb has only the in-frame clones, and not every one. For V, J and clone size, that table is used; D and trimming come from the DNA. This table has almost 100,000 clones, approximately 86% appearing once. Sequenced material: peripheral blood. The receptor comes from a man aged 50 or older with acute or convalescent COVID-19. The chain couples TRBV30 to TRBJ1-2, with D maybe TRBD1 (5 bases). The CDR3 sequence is CACLWGGYGYTF. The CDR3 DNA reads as TGTGCCTGCCTGTGGGGGGGCTATGGCTACACCTTC.